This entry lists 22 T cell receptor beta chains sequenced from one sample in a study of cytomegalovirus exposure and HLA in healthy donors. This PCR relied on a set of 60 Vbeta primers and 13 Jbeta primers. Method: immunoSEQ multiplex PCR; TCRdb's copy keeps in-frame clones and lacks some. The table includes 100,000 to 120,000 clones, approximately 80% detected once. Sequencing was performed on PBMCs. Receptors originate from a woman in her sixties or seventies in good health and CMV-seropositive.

CDR3 sequence reads: CASSVGQGSYTEAFF. Here the CDR3 DNA reads TGCGCCAGCAGCGTGGGACAGGGGAGTTACACTGAAGCTTTCTTT. J is TRBJ1-1 and V is TRBV5-1, with 10 nucleotides matching TRBD1. V lost 4 bases and J lost 3; bases outside the gene matches: 6. The V gene's germline CDR1 is SGHRS and CDR2 YFSETQ. The CDR3 is 15 amino acids.

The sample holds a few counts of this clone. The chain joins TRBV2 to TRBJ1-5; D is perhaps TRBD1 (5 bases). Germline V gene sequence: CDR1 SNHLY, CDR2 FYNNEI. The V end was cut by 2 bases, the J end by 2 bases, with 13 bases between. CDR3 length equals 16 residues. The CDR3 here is CASSESRARGNQPQHF. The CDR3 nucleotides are TGTGCCAGCAGTGAAAGTAGGGCCAGGGGCAATCAGCCCCAGCATTTT.

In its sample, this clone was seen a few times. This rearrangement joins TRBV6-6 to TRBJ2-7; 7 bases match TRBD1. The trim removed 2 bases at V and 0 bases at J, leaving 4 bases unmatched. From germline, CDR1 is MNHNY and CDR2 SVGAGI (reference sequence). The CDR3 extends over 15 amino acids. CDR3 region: CASSYRDRPSYEQYF. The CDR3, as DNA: TGTGCCAGCAGTTACCGGGACAGACCCTCCTACGAGCAGTACTTC.

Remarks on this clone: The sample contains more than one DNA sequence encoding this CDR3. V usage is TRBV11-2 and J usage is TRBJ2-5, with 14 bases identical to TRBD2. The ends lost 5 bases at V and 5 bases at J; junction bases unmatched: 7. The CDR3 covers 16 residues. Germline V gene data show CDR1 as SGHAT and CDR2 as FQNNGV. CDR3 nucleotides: TGTGCCAGCAGCCCATGGACTAGCGGGAGGCAGGAGACCCAGTACTTC. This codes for CASSPWTSGRQETQYF.

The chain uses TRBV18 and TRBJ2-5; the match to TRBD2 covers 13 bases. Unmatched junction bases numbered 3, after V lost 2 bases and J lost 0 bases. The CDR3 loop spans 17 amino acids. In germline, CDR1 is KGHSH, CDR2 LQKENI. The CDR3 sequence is CASSPRLAGGNQETQYF. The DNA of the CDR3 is TGTGCCAGCTCACCAAGACTAGCGGGAGGAAACCAAGAGACCCAGTACTTC. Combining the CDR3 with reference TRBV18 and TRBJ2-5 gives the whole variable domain NAGVMQNPRHLVRRRGQEARLRCSPMKGHSHVYWYRQLPEEGLKFMVYLQKENIIDESGMPKERFSAEFPKEGPSILRIQQVVRGDSAAYFCASSPRLAGGNQETQYFGPGTRLLVL.

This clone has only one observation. CDR3 nucleotide sequence: TGTGCCAGCAGTTATATCAGCGGGTTTATCTCACCCCTCCACTTT. Protein sequence: CASSYISGFISPLHF. The genes are TRBV27 and TRBJ1-6; no definite D call. The CDR3 runs 15 residues. Germline CDR1 is MNHEY and CDR2 is SMNVEV (reference sequence). V dropped 4 bases and J dropped 10 bases, with 17 bases sitting between them.

CDR3 amino acids: CASSPLIGGSGANVLTF. Here the CDR3 DNA reads TGCGCCAGCAGCCCCCTGATTGGGGGGAGTGGGGCCAACGTCCTGACTTTC. The rearrangement links TRBV5-1 to TRBJ2-6; weak D call: TRBD2 (6 bases). Trimming took 4 bases from V and 3 from J, leaving 17 bases between them. The CDR3 is 17 amino acids. Per the germline V gene, CDR1 is SGHRS and CDR2 is YFSETQ.

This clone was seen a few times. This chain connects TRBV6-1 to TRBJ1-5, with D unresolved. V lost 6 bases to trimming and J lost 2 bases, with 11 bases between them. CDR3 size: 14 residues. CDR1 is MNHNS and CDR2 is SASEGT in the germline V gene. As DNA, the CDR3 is TGTGCCAGCAGGGGCCGATACGGCAATCAGCCCCAGCATTTT. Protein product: CASRGRYGNQPQHF.

The CDR3 is CASSLVPGLPDTGELFF. CDR3 nucleotides: TGCGCCAGCAGCTTGGTACCGGGACTACCTGACACCGGGGAGCTGTTTTTT. The chain joins TRBV5-1 to TRBJ2-2; the match to TRBD2 covers 7 bases. The CDR3 is 17 amino acids. V dropped 0 bases and J dropped 3; count of bases not matched to a gene: 8. Germline CDR1 SGHRS, CDR2 YFSETQ.

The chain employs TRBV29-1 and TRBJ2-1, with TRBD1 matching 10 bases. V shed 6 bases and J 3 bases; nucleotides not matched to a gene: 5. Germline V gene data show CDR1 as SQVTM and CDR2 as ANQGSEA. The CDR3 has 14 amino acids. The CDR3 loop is CSVGRDRGYNEQFF. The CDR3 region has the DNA TGCAGCGTCGGCCGGGACAGGGGCTACAATGAGCAGTTCTTC.

CDR3 in DNA: TGTGCCAGCAGCCTGAGCGGGGTGTCTGAAGCTTTCTTT. Encoded protein: CASSLSGVSEAFF. The chain links TRBV6-1 to TRBJ1-1; D is unresolved. CDR1 and CDR2 from the germline V gene are MNHNS and SASEGT. Trimming left V 6 bases short and J 6 bases short, with 14 bases between. The CDR3 is made up of 13 amino acids.

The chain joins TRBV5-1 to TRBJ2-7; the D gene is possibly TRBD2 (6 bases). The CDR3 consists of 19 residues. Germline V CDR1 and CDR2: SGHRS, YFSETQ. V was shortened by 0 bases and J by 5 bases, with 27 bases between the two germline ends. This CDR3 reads CASSLAPAWGGTGRNEQYF. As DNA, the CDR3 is TGCGCCAGCAGCTTGGCACCGGCTTGGGGCGGGACCGGCAGGAACGAGCAGTACTTC.

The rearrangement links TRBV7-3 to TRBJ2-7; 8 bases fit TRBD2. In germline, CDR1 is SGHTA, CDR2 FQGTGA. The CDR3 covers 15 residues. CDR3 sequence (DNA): TGTTCGGGGGGAGCGGGAGTTGTGAGAGGATACGAGCAGTACTTC. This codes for CSGGAGVVRGYEQYF.

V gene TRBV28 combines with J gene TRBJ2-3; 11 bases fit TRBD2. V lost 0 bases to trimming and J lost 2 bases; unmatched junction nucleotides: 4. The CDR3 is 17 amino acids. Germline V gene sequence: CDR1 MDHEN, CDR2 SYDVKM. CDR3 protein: CASSLWTSGTLTDTQYF. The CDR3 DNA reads TGTGCCAGCAGTTTATGGACTAGCGGGACCCTCACAGATACGCAGTATTTT.

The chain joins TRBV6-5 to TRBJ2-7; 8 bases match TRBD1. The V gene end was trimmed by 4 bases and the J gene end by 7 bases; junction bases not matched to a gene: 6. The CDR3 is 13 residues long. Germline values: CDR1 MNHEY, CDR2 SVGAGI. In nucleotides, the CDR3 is TGTGCCAGCAGTTTCGCAGGGGGCGTGGAGCAGTACTTC. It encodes CASSFAGGVEQYF.

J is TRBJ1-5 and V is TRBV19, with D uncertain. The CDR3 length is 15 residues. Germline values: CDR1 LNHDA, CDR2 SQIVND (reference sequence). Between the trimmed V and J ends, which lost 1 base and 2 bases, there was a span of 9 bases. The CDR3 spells CASSIVHLGNQPQHF. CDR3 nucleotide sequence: TGTGCCAGTAGTATAGTACACCTAGGCAATCAGCCCCAGCATTTT.

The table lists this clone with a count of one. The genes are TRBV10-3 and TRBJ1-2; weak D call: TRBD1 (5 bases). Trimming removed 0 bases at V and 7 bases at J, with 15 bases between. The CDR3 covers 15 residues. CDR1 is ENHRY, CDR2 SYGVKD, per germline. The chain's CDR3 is CAISESNRGFSGYTF. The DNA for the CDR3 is TGTGCCATCAGTGAGTCGAACCGGGGGTTCAGTGGCTACACCTTC.

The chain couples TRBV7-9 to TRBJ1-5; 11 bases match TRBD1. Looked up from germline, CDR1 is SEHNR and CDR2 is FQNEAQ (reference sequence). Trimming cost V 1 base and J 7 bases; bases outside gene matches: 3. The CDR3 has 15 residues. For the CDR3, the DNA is TGTGCCAGCAGCTTAGAAGGGACAGGGGGACAGCCCCAGCATTTT. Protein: CASSLEGTGGQPQHF.

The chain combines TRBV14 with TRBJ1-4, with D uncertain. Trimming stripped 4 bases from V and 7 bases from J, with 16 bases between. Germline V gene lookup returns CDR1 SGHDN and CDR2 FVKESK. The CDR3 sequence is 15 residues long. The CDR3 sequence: CASSLRRAAVEKLFF. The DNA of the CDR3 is TGTGCCAGCAGCCTCAGGCGGGCGGCGGTTGAAAAACTGTTTTTT.

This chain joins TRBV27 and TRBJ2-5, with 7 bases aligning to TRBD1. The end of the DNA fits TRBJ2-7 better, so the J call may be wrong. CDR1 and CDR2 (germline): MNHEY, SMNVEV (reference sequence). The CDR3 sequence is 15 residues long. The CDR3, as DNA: TGTGCCAGCAGTTGGAGACAGGGCGGAATCTACGAGCAGTACTTC. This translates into CASSWRQGGIYEQYF.

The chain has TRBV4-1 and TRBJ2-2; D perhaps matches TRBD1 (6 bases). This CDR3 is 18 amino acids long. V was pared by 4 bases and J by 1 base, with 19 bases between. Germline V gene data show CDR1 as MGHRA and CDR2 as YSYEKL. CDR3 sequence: CASSPGTLTIRNTGELFF. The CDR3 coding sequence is TGCGCCAGCAGCCCCGGGACACTAACAATACGGAACACCGGGGAGCTGTTTTTT.

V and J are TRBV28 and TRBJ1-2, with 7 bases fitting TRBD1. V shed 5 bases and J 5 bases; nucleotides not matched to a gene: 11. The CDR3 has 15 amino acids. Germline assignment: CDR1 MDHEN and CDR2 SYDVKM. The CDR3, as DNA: TGTGCCAGCAGTATTCAAGGGGGCGCTTTATATGGCTACACCTTC. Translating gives CASSIQGGALYGYTF.